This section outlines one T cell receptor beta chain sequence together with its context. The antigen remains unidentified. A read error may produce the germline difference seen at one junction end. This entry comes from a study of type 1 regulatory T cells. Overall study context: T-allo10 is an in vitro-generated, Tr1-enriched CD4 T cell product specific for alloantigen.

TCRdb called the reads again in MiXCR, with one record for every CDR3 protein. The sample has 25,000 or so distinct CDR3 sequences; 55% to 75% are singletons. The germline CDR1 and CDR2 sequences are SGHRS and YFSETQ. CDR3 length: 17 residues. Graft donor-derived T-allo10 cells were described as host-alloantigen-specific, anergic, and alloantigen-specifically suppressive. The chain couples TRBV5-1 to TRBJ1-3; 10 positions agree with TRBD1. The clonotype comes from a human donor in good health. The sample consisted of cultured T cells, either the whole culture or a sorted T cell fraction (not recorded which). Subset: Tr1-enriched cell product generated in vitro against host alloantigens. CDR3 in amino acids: CASSSRQGQGSGNTIYF. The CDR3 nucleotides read TGCGCCAGCAGCTCCAGACAGGGACAGGGGTCTGGAAACACTATATATTTT.